These 22 T cell receptor beta chains were sequenced from one sample in a study of T cell changes during pregnancy in multiple sclerosis. Libraries were prepared by immunoSEQ multiplex PCR; TCRdb keeps only in-frame clonotypes and omits some of them. The sample gives around 32,000 clones, about 88% of which show up once; 11% is in the top ten. Sequenced here: CD8+ T cells from peripheral blood mononuclear cells, sampled in the third trimester of pregnancy. The receptors were gathered from a female donor with multiple sclerosis, enrolled in a pregnancy study.

This sequence joins TRBV7-9 and TRBJ2-5, with D possibly matching TRBD2 (5 bases). Germline V lookup: CDR1 SEHNR, CDR2 FQNEAQ (reference sequence). V lost 4 bases, J lost 4 bases, and 13 bases lay in between. This CDR3 is 14 amino acids long. The CDR3 sequence is CASSSGSAVETQYF. The CDR3 region has the DNA TGTGCCAGCAGCTCGGGGAGTGCGGTAGAGACCCAGTACTTC.

This clone rates as large (0.1 to 1%). The chain uses TRBV6-4 and TRBJ1-1; 8 nucleotides match TRBD1. The CDR3 contains 17 residues. CDR1 MRHNA and CDR2 SNTAGT come from the germline V gene. Trimming took 6 bases from V and 0 from J; bases not matched to a gene: 12. The CDR3 loop reads CASRSPDRGEVNTEAFF. The CDR3 region has the DNA TGTGCCAGCAGATCACCAGACAGGGGTGAAGTGAACACTGAAGCTTTCTTT.

V usage is TRBV6-1 and J usage is TRBJ2-7; D is possibly TRBD2 (7 bases). CDR1 MNHNS and CDR2 SASEGT come from the germline V gene. This CDR3 is built from 15 residues. Trimming removed 6 bases from V and 2 bases from J, with 17 bases in between. CDR3 sequence: CASRGGGGRPYEQYF. The CDR3 DNA reads as TGTGCCAGCAGGGGGGGAGGGGGTCGTCCCTACGAGCAGTACTTC.

The chain has TRBV10-2 and TRBJ1-5; TRBD1 matches at 10 bases. CDR3 length: 15 residues. Germline-derived CDR1 and CDR2 are WSHSY and SAAADI. Trimming removed 5 bases from V and 4 bases from J; junction bases left unmatched: 5. DNA for the CDR3: TGCGCCAGCAGTTCCGGGACAGGGGTAAATCAGCCCCAGCATTTT. Its protein product is CASSSGTGVNQPQHF.

CDR3 bases: TGTGCCAGTAGCCACCGGGACAGGGGCTTCAGCACAGATACGCAGTATTTT. Its translation: CASSHRDRGFSTDTQYF. This rearrangement joins TRBV19 to TRBJ2-3; 10 nucleotides match TRBD1. J lost 0 bases, V lost 6 bases, and 9 bases had no gene match. CDR1 and CDR2 (germline): LNHDA, SQIVND (reference sequence). The CDR3 is 17 amino acids.

This rearrangement joins TRBV7-9 to TRBJ1-3; tentatively, D is TRBD1 (5 bases). Germline CDR1 and CDR2: SEHNR and FQNEAQ (reference sequence). There are 17 residues in the CDR3. Trimming removed 5 bases at V and 0 bases at J, with 17 bases between. The CDR3 loop reads CASSGHFGHTSGNTIYF. In DNA, the CDR3 is TGTGCCAGCAGCGGTCACTTCGGACACACCTCTGGAAACACCATATATTTT.

This clone was detected a few times. The chain joins TRBV2 to TRBJ2-4; 7 nucleotides agree with TRBD2. CDR3 length equals 14 residues. Trimming cost V 1 base and J 8 bases; bases outside gene matches: 5. Germline V gene data show CDR1 as SNHLY and CDR2 as FYNNEI. As DNA, the CDR3 is TGTGCCAGCAGTGAAGGGACTAGTGTAGACATTCAGTACTTC. Translation gives CASSEGTSVDIQYF.

This rearrangement joins TRBV27 to TRBJ2-7; 7 nucleotides align to TRBD1. The CDR3 runs to 15 residues. Trimming removed 5 bases from V and 2 bases from J; junction bases left unmatched: 9. Germline CDR1 is MNHEY and CDR2 is SMNVEV (reference sequence). The CDR3 coding sequence is TGTGCCAGCAGTGAACGGGACAGACCTACCTACGAGCAGTACTTC. Encoded protein: CASSERDRPTYEQYF.

V is TRBV14 and J is TRBJ2-1, with TRBD1 matching 7 bases. V dropped 5 bases and J dropped 2; count of bases not matched to a gene: 6. Germline V gives CDR1 SGHDN, CDR2 FVKESK. The CDR3 has 15 residues. CDR3 residues: CASSGRQGPYNEQFF. The CDR3 nucleotides are TGTGCCAGCAGCGGCCGACAGGGACCCTACAATGAGCAGTTCTTC.

The V and J genes are TRBV4-1 and TRBJ2-3; tentatively, D is TRBD1 (5 bases). This CDR3 contains 13 residues. Trimming shortened V by 0 bases and J by 6 bases, and 7 bases separated the two germline ends. Germline assignment: CDR1 MGHRA and CDR2 YSYEKL. This CDR3 reads CASSQDRVDTQYF. Written as DNA, the CDR3 is TGCGCCAGCAGCCAAGACAGGGTCGATACGCAGTATTTT.

To note about this clone: Compared with germline, one end of the junction differs, possibly owing to a read error. V is TRBV27 and J is TRBJ1-2; the match to TRBD1 covers 7 bases. The germline V gene encodes CDR1 MNHEY and CDR2 SMNVEV (reference sequence). There are 13 residues in the CDR3. Here the CDR3 DNA reads TGTGCCAGCAGTTTACGGATGGAAAGGGACAGATTATTC. Translated: CASSLRMERDRLF.

This clone was observed a few times. The chain joins TRBV7-9 to TRBJ2-1; 7 bases match TRBD2. Germline CDR1 SEHNR, CDR2 FQNEAQ (reference sequence). This CDR3 has 15 amino acids. The ends lost 3 bases at V and 5 bases at J; junction bases unmatched: 7. This chain's CDR3 is CASSFGSGGHNEQFF. As DNA, the CDR3 is TGTGCCAGCAGCTTTGGGTCGGGGGGTCACAATGAGCAGTTCTTC. Full variable domain (outside the CDR3, taken from reference TRBV7-9 and TRBJ2-1): DTGVSQNPRHKITKRGQNVTFRCDPISEHNRLYWYRQTLGQGPEFLTYFQNEAQLEKSRLLSDRFSAERPKGSFSTLEIQRTEQGDSAMYLCASSFGSGGHNEQFFGPGTRLTVL.

The gene calls are TRBV7-8 and TRBJ1-1, with D possibly matching TRBD1 (5 bases). With 4 bases removed from V and 0 bases from J, the gap between germline ends came to 15 bases. The CDR3 is 16 amino acids. The germline CDR1 and CDR2 sequences are SGHVS and FQNEAQ. The CDR3 DNA sequence: TGTGCCAGCAGCTCGCTCATCAGGGACTTGAACACTGAAGCTTTCTTT. It encodes CASSSLIRDLNTEAFF.

Here the CDR3 reads CASTPLGGELAEQFF. CDR3 DNA: TGCGCCAGCACCCCCCTAGGGGGGGAATTGGCTGAGCAGTTCTTC. V usage is TRBV5-1 and J usage is TRBJ2-1; maybe TRBD2 (7 bases). Germline CDR1 and CDR2: SGHRS and YFSETQ. The CDR3 extends over 15 amino acids. The V and J ends lost 6 bases and 9 bases respectively, with 22 bases between them.

The chain couples TRBV6-6 to TRBJ1-1; 8 nucleotides match TRBD1. The germline gives CDR1 MNHNY, CDR2 SVGAGI (reference sequence). Trimming took 2 bases from V and 0 from J; bases not matched to a gene: 5. The CDR3 covers 16 residues. The CDR3 here is CASSYRATGVNTEAFF. The CDR3 DNA follows: TGTGCCAGCAGTTACCGAGCGACAGGGGTGAACACTGAAGCTTTCTTT.

The chain combines TRBV4-2 with TRBJ2-5; 10 nucleotides match TRBD1. J gave up 5 bases and V 4 bases, and 7 bases lay outside the gene matches. Per the germline V gene, CDR1 is LGHNA and CDR2 is YNFKEQ. This CDR3 is 15 amino acids long. CDR3 coding DNA: TGTGCCAGCAGCCCAACTGACAGGGGGCTGGAGACCCAGTACTTC. It codes for CASSPTDRGLETQYF.

The rearrangement uses TRBV4-1 and TRBJ1-2, with D maybe TRBD1 (5 bases). Germline lookup yields CDR1 MGHRA and CDR2 YSYEKL. The CDR3 has 15 residues. V lost 3 bases to trimming and J lost 4 bases, with 15 bases between them. The CDR3 bases are TGCGCCAGCAGCCAGGTATCAGGGCCCACCTATGGCTACACCTTC. This codes for CASSQVSGPTYGYTF.

This chain links TRBV10-2 with TRBJ1-1; the match to TRBD1 covers 10 bases. This CDR3 contains 17 residues. Germline assignment: CDR1 WSHSY and CDR2 SAAADI. Trimming removed 6 bases from V and 3 bases from J; junction bases left unmatched: 13. The CDR3 spells CASRMTGGVGLDTEAFF. The DNA of the CDR3 is TGCGCCAGCAGGATGACAGGGGGCGTCGGGTTGGACACTGAAGCTTTCTTT.

The chain uses TRBV28 and TRBJ1-2, with D possibly being TRBD1 (6 bases). Per germline, CDR1 MDHEN and CDR2 SYDVKM. This CDR3 region has 13 residues. Trimming shortened V by 5 bases and J by 4 bases, and 11 bases separated the two germline ends. In DNA, the CDR3 is TGTGCCAGCAGTCCCGGACAGATCTATGGCTACACCTTC. It encodes CASSPGQIYGYTF.

The chain recombines TRBV28 with TRBJ2-1; 12 nucleotides line up with TRBD2. V lost 5 bases to trimming and J lost 8 bases; unmatched junction nucleotides: 7. From germline, CDR1 is MDHEN and CDR2 SYDVKM. The CDR3 is 15 residues long. The CDR3 region is CASSPTSGSLHEQFF. The CDR3 nucleotides read TGTGCCAGCAGTCCGACTAGCGGGAGCCTCCATGAGCAGTTCTTC.

V gene TRBV27 combines with J gene TRBJ2-7; TRBD1 matches 8 bases. Germline V gene lookup returns CDR1 MNHEY and CDR2 SMNVEV (reference sequence). This CDR3 region has 12 residues. With V trimmed by 6 bases and J by 5 bases, 3 bases remained unmatched. CDR3 sequence reads: CASSPGQDEQYF. In DNA form, the CDR3 reads TGTGCCAGCAGCCCGGGACAGGACGAGCAGTACTTC.

The gene calls are TRBV10-3 and TRBJ2-7, with 7 bases that match TRBD2. Germline CDR1 reads ENHRY; CDR2 reads SYGVKD. The CDR3 extends over 13 amino acids. V dropped 4 bases and J dropped 6; count of bases not matched to a gene: 6. CDR3 amino acids: CAISGEGQTEQYF. CDR3 bases: TGTGCCATCAGTGGGGAGGGGCAGACCGAGCAGTACTTC.